This section outlines one T cell receptor (beta chain) sequence together with its context. Donors were drawn from the roughly 130-subject validation cohort, separate from the approximately 670-subject first cohort. The sample is drawn from a study of cytomegalovirus exposure and HLA in healthy donors. Generated by immunoSEQ multiplex PCR, the TCRdb table keeps only in-frame clones and is missing some. Here the sample spans tens of thousands of clones, over 90% being singletons. The clonotype was recovered from a woman under 30 in good health and CMV-seropositive. Input material: PBMCs.

DNA of the CDR3: TGTGCCAGCAGCTTGGGTCTAGCGGGAAACACCGGGGAGCTGTTTTTT. Protein: CASSLGLAGNTGELFF. The chain has TRBV5-4 and TRBJ2-2; TRBD2 matches at 9 bases. Germline CDR1 and CDR2: SGHNT and YYREEE (reference sequence). There are 16 residues in the CDR3. V was clipped by 0 bases and J by 2 bases; unmatched bases: 2.